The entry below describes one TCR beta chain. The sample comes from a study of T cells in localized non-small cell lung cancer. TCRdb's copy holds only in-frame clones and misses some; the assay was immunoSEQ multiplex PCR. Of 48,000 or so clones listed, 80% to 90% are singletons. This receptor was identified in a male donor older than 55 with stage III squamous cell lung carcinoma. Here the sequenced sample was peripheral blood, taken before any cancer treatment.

DNA for the CDR3: TGTGCCAGCAGCCAAGGGACAGCGAACACTGAAGCTTTCTTT. Translation gives CASSQGTANTEAFF. The V call is TRBV4-2, the J call TRBJ1-1; D is possibly TRBD1 (6 bases). Looked up from germline, CDR1 is LGHNA and CDR2 is YNFKEQ. The CDR3 sequence is 14 residues long. Trimming left V 1 base short and J 1 base short, with 7 bases between.